The 10 T cell receptor beta chains given below trace back to one sample, sequenced in a study of post-analysis software for immune sequencing data. Study results and limitations: With TRBV5-6, TRBV5-1 and TRBV20-1 included, 4 to 6 TRBV segments were more frequent in patients than in controls.

Which antigens these TCRs recognize remains unknown. Each TCR beta cDNA library carried unique molecular identifiers. TCRdb independently ran MiXCR on the PCR reads; one entry per CDR3 protein. The sample consists of hundreds of thousands of distinct CDR3 sequences, 44% of them appearing once. Sequencing was done on a sample of blood. Receptors were obtained from a girl under 18 with multiple sclerosis.

The chain joins TRBV5-1 to TRBJ2-3, with a tentative D call TRBD2 (6 bases). Germline assignment: CDR1 SGHRS and CDR2 YFSETQ. The CDR3 is made up of 15 amino acids. The V end lost 4 bases, the J end lost 2 bases, and 14 bases lay between the germline ends. CDR3 nucleotide sequence: TGCGCCAGCAGCGACGGTGGACTAACCACAGATACGCAGTATTTT. Translation gives CASSDGGLTTDTQYF.

This chain joins TRBV12-3 or TRBV12-4 and TRBJ1-2, with D possibly matching TRBD1 (6 bases). Trimming removed 3 bases at V and 6 bases at J, with 11 bases between. The CDR3 has 13 amino acids. As DNA, the CDR3 is TGTGCCAGCAGTTTTGGGGGCGGAAATGGCTACACCTTC. It yields the protein CASSFGGGNGYTF.

Only a few counts were recorded for this clonotype. The V gene is TRBV20-1, the J gene TRBJ2-5, with TRBD1 matching over 7 bases. The CDR3 is 14 amino acids. Losses at the gene ends were 1 base for V and 11 bases for J; bases not matched to a gene: 13. Germline V gene lookup returns CDR1 DFQATT and CDR2 SNEGSKA (reference sequence). Written as DNA, the CDR3 is TGCAGTGCTAGAGCTGGACAGGTCAGCCAGGCGCAGTACTTC. It yields the protein CSARAGQVSQAQYF.

This chain connects TRBV7-8 to TRBJ1-2; no firm D call. The CDR3 loop spans 15 amino acids. Trimming pared 1 base from V and 4 bases from J, leaving 13 bases between. Germline lookup yields CDR1 SGHVS and CDR2 FQNEAQ. This CDR3 is CASSLEGTRPYGYTF. The CDR3 DNA reads TGTGCCAGCAGCTTAGAAGGCACAAGGCCCTATGGCTACACCTTC.

The V and J genes are TRBV20-1 and TRBJ2-6; D remains ambiguous. CDR3 length: 15 residues. V dropped 1 base and J dropped 4 bases, with 11 bases sitting between them. Germline V gene sequence: CDR1 DFQATT, CDR2 SNEGSKA (reference sequence). The CDR3 sequence: CSARGGGTGANVLTF. Written as DNA, the CDR3 is TGCAGTGCTAGAGGTGGTGGAACAGGGGCCAACGTCCTGACTTTC.

The V and J genes are TRBV12-3 or TRBV12-4 and TRBJ2-1; D may correspond to TRBD1 or TRBD2 (5 bases each). V was cut by 6 bases and J by 6 bases, with 30 bases left in between. The CDR3 has 19 residues. This CDR3 is CASSPTLRGGTEGTNEQFF. The CDR3 DNA is TGTGCCAGCAGCCCCACCCTCCGGGGCGGTACCGAGGGGACCAATGAGCAGTTCTTC.

J is TRBJ2-6 and V is TRBV7-9; no reliable D call. Trimming pared 7 bases from V and 0 bases from J, leaving 7 bases between. CDR1 and CDR2 from the germline V gene are SEHNR and FQNEAQ (reference sequence). This CDR3 contains 14 residues. The CDR3 spells CASNDYSGANVLTF. As DNA, the CDR3 is TGTGCCAGCAACGATTACTCTGGGGCCAACGTCCTGACTTTC.

A note on this clonotype: A read error may produce the germline difference seen at one junction end. The V gene is TRBV7-8, the J gene TRBJ2-1, with D possibly TRBD1 on 6 matching bases. The CDR3 length is 16 residues. Germline CDR1 SGHVS, CDR2 FQNEAQ. CDR3 protein: CACSLISGAIYNEQFF. CDR3 bases: TGTGCCTGCAGCTTAATTTCAGGGGCGATCTACAATGAGCAGTTCTTC.

This chain links TRBV12-3 or TRBV12-4 with TRBJ1-2; D gene uncertain. Trimming stripped 5 bases from V and 3 bases from J, with 16 bases between. CDR3 length equals 15 residues. The CDR3, as DNA: TGTGCCAGCAGTCGACCCTATGGGAGGGACTATGGCTACACCTTC. Translation gives CASSRPYGRDYGYTF.

There are a few counts of this clonotype. The gene calls are TRBV29-1 and TRBJ1-2; D remains unclear. CDR1 is SQVTM and CDR2 is ANQGSEA in the germline V gene. V gave up 6 bases and J gave up 3 bases, with 8 bases separating them. The CDR3 has 11 residues. CDR3 sequence: CSVNGDYGYTF. The CDR3 DNA is TGCAGCGTAAACGGTGACTATGGCTACACCTTC.